This TCR beta chain was profiled in a study of Graves' ophthalmopathy and Graves' hyperthyroidism. Findings and limits, study-wide: Thyroid clonotypes that were expanded above 0.001 frequency mostly also appeared in blood.

This clonotype came up many times. The antigen is undetermined. Germline CDR1 is MNHNS and CDR2 is SASEGT. CDR3 length: 14 amino acids. Trimming stripped 5 bases from V and 5 bases from J, with 12 bases between. RNA transcripts yielded amplified TCR beta CDR3 regions. The workflow started with a first-round RT-PCR run with HTBI primers and then moved on to a second-round multiplex PCR. MiXCR was run by TCRdb on the multiplex PCR reads, yielding one entry per CDR3 protein. This table holds about 400,000 distinct CDR3 sequences, less than 20% found once. Where ophthalmopathy was absent within 18 months of follow-up, hyperthyroidism was stable. The hyperthyroidism patients had a new diagnosis of under 2 months' duration and were aged 18 to 65. Sampling around 10 ml of fresh peripheral blood provided the PBMCs.

The chain has TRBV6-1 and TRBJ2-2, with D tentatively TRBD1 (6 bases). The receptor was isolated from a woman aged 18 to 35 with stable Graves' hyperthyroidism. The sequenced sample was peripheral blood. The DNA of the CDR3 is TGTGCCAGCAGTCCATCAGGGGCTACCGGGGAGCTGTTTTTT. Protein product: CASSPSGATGELFF.